This TCR beta chain appears in the sequencing data of a study of blood T cell repertoires in COVID-19. Across the whole study: Acute and convalescent COVID-19 specimens originated in the United States, Italy and Spain. PBMCs, B-cell-depleted T cells, or T cells were the source of the cDNA or gDNA that made up the material.

TCRdb keeps only in-frame clones here, not all; method: immunoSEQ multiplex PCR. The table includes some 60,000 clones, around four fifths detected once. Germline lookup yields CDR1 LGHDT and CDR2 YNNKEL (reference sequence). The V gene lost 4 bases and the J gene lost 5 bases, with 8 bases spanning the gap. CDR3 length: 12 residues. This chain uses TRBV3-1 (or the pseudogene TRBV3-2) with TRBJ1-2, with D uncertain. The source of this sequence is a human donor in a cohort sampled during active COVID-19. The sample consisted of peripheral blood. The CDR3 DNA follows: TGTGCCAGCAGCCCGGGGTTTTATGGCTACACCTTC. Encoded protein: CASSPGFYGYTF.